The T cell receptor beta chain described here comes from a study of T cell responses to AZD1222 COVID-19 vaccine. Whole-study findings and limits: Nearly half of spike-specific TCRs reportedly target variant regions that are unmutated in the B.1.351 and B.1.1.7 variants.

The method was immunoSEQ multiplex PCR; TCRdb's version includes in-frame clones alone and lacks a portion of them. The table has roughly 150,000 clones, 85% to 90% seen once. This clone has more than one count but fewer than ten. The antigen is undetermined. Germline V lookup: CDR1 SGHDT, CDR2 YYEEEE. The V end was cut by 4 bases, the J end by 5 bases, with 16 bases between. The CDR3 spans 15 residues. The source is an adult who received the AZD1222 COVID-19 vaccine. Sequenced here: peripheral blood, sampled 28 days after the second AZD1222 dose. The chain recombines TRBV5-6 with TRBJ2-1; D perhaps matches TRBD1 (5 bases). The CDR3 loop reads CASSGQQALDNEQFF. CDR3 DNA sequence: TGTGCCAGCAGCGGACAACAGGCCCTTGACAATGAGCAGTTCTTC. Together with reference TRBV5-6 and TRBJ2-1, the CDR3 gives the full variable domain: DAGVTQSPTHLIKTRGQQVTLRCSPKSGHDTVSWYQQALGQGPQFIFQYYEEEERQRGNFPDRFSGHQFPNYSSELNVNALLLGDSALYLCASSGQQALDNEQFFGPGTRLTVL.